Listed here are 5 T cell receptor beta chains from one sample, sequenced in a study of T cell repertoires in cytomegalovirus infection. The antigens of these receptors remain unknown. Using its own MiXCR run on the reads, TCRdb lists one record per CDR3 protein. The top ten clones hold just under 45% of a sample with around 500,000 distinct CDR3 sequences, approximately 40% of them seen once. The material sequenced was cultured PBMCs, taken from culture after CMV antigen stimulation. These receptors came from a human donor in good health (CMV status not recorded). Some clones in this sample may be carry-over from other donors' samples.

The chain joins TRBV6-5 to TRBJ2-5; either TRBD1 or TRBD2 may fit D (5 bases each). The CDR3 has 17 amino acids. Trimming took off 2 bases at V and 5 bases at J, with 21 bases between the two ends. Germline values: CDR1 MNHEY, CDR2 SVGAGI. Here the CDR3 DNA reads TGTGCCAGCAGTTACGGGGCCGGGACGTCCCTTGGGGAGACCCAGTACTTC. Translation gives CASSYGAGTSLGETQYF.

This clonotype appeared a few times. This chain joins TRBV20-1 and TRBJ2-1; D perhaps matches TRBD2 (6 bases). Trimming removed 5 bases at V and 2 bases at J, with 25 bases between. The CDR3 is 18 amino acids. Germline V gene lookup returns CDR1 DFQATT and CDR2 SNEGSKA (reference sequence). The CDR3 nucleotides read TGCAGTGCTTCCCGTCCATATGGTAGTAGCGGTCCCTACAATGAGCAGTTCTTC. This sequence encodes CSASRPYGSSGPYNEQFF.

The chain recombines TRBV6-1 with TRBJ2-2; 10 nucleotides line up with TRBD1. After removal of 8 bases from V and 5 bases from J, the junction contained 8 bases not matched to a gene. The CDR3 covers 15 residues. Germline V gene lookup returns CDR1 MNHNS and CDR2 SASEGT. The CDR3 here is CASRRTGGGTGELFF. The CDR3 nucleotides read TGTGCCAGCCGGCGGACAGGGGGGGGTACCGGGGAGCTGTTTTTT.

The genes are TRBV20-1 and TRBJ2-1; TRBD2 agrees at 8 bases. Trimming at V came to 6 bases and at J to 8 bases, leaving 12 bases not matched to a gene. The CDR3 covers 14 residues. CDR1 is DFQATT, CDR2 SNEGSKA, per germline (reference sequence). CDR3 in amino acids: CSAARASGSDEQFF. In nucleotides, the CDR3 is TGCAGTGCCGCCCGGGCAAGCGGGAGTGATGAGCAGTTCTTC.

The chain joins TRBV11-2 to TRBJ2-1, with D perhaps matching TRBD2 (7 bases). Trimming took 8 bases from V and 6 from J, leaving 17 bases between them. The V gene's germline CDR1 is SGHAT and CDR2 FQNNGV. The CDR3 contains 14 residues. CDR3 residues: CASRALRGGNEQFF. CDR3 coding DNA: TGTGCCAGCCGTGCTTTGAGGGGGGGCAATGAGCAGTTCTTC. Looking up the rest from reference TRBV11-2 and TRBJ2-1 gives the full variable domain: EAGVAQSPRYKIIEKRQSVAFWCNPISGHATLYWYQQILGQGPKLLIQFQNNGVVDDSQLPKDRFSAERLKGVDSTLKIQPAKLEDSAVYLCASRALRGGNEQFFGPGTRLTVL.